Sequencing of this TCR beta chain was carried out in a study of blood T cell repertoires in COVID-19. Study summary: The analysed material was cDNA or gDNA that came from T cells, B-cell-depleted T cells, or PBMCs.

Using immunoSEQ multiplex PCR, the repertoire was profiled, and TCRdb retains in-frame clones only, with some absent. The profile covers some 450,000 clones, with about 90% appearing a single time and around 0.92% taken by the ten largest. The CDR3 spans 14 residues. J gave up 5 bases and V 1 base, and 4 bases lay outside the gene matches. The V gene's germline CDR1 is LNHDA and CDR2 SQIVND (reference sequence). The Seattle site enrolled patients during active infection and followed them longitudinally. The TCR comes from a man between 18 and 29 years old with COVID-19, enrolled during active disease. Sample: peripheral blood. The chain recombines TRBV19 with TRBJ2-7, with 8 bases matching TRBD1. The CDR3 DNA follows: TGTGCCAGTAGTATAGGGACAGGGTGGAACGAGCAGTACTTC. Translating it yields CASSIGTGWNEQYF.